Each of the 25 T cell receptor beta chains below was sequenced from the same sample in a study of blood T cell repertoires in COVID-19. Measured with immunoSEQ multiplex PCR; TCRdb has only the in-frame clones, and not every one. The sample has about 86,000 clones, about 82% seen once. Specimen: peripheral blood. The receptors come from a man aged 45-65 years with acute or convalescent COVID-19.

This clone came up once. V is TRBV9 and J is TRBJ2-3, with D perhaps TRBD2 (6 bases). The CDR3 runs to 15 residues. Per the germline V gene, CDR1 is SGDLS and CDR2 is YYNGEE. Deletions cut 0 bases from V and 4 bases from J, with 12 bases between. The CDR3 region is CASSVGSGTPDTQYF. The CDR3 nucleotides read TGTGCCAGCAGCGTAGGTAGCGGAACTCCAGATACGCAGTATTTT.

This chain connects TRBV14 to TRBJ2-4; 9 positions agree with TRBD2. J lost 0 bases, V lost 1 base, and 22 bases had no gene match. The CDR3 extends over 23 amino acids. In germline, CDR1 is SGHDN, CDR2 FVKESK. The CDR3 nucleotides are TGTGCCAGCAGCCAAGTTTTTAGCGGGAGTCTACCGGATGGGGGTATAGCCAAAAACATTCAGTACTTC. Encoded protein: CASSQVFSGSLPDGGIAKNIQYF.

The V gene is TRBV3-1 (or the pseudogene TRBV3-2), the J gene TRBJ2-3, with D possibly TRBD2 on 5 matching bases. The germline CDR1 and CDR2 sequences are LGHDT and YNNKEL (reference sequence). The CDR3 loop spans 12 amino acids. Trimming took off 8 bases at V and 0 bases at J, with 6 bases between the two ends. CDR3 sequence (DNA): TGTGCCAGCGGAGGTAGCACAGATACGCAGTATTTT. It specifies CASGGSTDTQYF.

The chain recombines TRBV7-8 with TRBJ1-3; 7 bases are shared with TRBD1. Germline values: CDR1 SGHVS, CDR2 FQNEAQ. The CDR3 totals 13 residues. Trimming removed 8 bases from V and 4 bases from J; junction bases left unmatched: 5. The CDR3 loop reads CASHRGTGNTIYF. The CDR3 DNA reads TGTGCCAGCCACAGGGGTACCGGAAACACCATATATTTT.

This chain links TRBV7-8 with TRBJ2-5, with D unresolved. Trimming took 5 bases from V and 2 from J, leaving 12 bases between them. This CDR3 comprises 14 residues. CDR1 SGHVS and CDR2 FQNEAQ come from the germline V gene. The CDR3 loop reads CASSRIGEQETQYF. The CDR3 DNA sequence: TGTGCCAGCAGCCGTATTGGAGAACAAGAGACCCAGTACTTC.

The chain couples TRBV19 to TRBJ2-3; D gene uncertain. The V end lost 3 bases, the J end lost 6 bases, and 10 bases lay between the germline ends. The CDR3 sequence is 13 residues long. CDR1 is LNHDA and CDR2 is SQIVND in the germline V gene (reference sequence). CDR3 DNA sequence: TGTGCCAGTAGTATCCAGGTTAGGGATACGCAGTATTTT. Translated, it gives CASSIQVRDTQYF.

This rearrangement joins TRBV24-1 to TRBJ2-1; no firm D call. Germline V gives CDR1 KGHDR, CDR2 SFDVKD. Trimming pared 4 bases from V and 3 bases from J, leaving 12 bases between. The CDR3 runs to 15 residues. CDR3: CATSDPTLDYNEQFF. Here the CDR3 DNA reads TGTGCCACCAGTGACCCGACTTTGGACTACAATGAGCAGTTCTTC.

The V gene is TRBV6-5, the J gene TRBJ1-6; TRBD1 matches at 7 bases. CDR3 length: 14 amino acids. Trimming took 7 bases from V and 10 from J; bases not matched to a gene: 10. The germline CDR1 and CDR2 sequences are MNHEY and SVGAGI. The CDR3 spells CASTKRQGGSPLHF. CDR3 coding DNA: TGTGCCAGCACTAAAAGGCAGGGGGGCTCACCCCTCCACTTT.

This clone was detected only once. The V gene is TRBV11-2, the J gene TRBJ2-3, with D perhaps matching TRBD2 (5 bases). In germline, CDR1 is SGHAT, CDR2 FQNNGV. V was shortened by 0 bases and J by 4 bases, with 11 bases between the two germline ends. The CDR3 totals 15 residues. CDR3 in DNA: TGTGCCAGCAGCTTAGACCTAGCTAACGCAGATACGCAGTATTTT. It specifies CASSLDLANADTQYF. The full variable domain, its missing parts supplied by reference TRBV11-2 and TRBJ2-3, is EAGVAQSPRYKIIEKRQSVAFWCNPISGHATLYWYQQILGQGPKLLIQFQNNGVVDDSQLPKDRFSAERLKGVDSTLKIQPAKLEDSAVYLCASSLDLANADTQYFGPGTRLTVL.

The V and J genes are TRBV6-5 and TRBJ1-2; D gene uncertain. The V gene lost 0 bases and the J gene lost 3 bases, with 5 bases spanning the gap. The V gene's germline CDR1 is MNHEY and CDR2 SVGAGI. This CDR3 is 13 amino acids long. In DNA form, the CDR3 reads TGTGCCAGCAGTTACTCGGCAGACTATGGCTACACCTTC. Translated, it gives CASSYSADYGYTF.

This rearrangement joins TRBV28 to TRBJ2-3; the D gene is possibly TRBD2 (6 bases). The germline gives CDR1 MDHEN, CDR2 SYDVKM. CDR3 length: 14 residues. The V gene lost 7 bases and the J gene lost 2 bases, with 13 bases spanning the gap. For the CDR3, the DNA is TGTGCCAGCAATACTGCGGGATTCACAGATACGCAGTATTTT. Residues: CASNTAGFTDTQYF.

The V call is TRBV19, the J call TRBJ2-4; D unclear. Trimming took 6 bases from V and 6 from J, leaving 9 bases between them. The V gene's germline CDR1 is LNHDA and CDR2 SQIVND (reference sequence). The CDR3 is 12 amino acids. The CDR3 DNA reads TGTGCCAGTAGCACAGCCCCAAACATTCAGTACTTC. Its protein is CASSTAPNIQYF.

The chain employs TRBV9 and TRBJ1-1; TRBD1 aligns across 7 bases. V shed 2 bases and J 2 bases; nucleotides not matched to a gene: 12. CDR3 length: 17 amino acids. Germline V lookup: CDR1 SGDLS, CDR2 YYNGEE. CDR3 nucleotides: TGTGCCAGCAGCGTTGAGGGGGCCCCCCGTGGTAACACTGAAGCTTTCTTT. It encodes CASSVEGAPRGNTEAFF. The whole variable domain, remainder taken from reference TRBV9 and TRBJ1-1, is DSGVTQTPKHLITATGQRVTLRCSPRSGDLSVYWYQQSLDQGLQFLIQYYNGEERAKGNILERFSAQQFPDLHSELNLSSLELGDSALYFCASSVEGAPRGNTEAFFGQGTRLTVV.

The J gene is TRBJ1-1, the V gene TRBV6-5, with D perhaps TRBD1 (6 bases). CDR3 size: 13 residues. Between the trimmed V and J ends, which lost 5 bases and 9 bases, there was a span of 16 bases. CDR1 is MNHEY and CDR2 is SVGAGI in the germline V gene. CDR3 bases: TGTGCCAGCAGTCGACAGGAGTCTTTACAAGCTTTCTTT. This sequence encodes CASSRQESLQAFF.

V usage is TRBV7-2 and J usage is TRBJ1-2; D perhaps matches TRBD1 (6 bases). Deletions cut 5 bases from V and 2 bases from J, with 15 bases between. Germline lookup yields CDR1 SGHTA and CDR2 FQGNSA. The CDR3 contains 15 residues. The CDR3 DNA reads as TGTGCCAGCAGCCCTTGGACAGTAAAGAACTATGGCTACACCTTC. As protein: CASSPWTVKNYGYTF.

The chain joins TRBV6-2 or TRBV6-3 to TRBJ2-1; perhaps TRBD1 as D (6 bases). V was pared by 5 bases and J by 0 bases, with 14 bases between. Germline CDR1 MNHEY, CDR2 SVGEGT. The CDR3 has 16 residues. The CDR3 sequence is CASSRRWDNSYNEQFF. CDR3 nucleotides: TGTGCCAGCAGTCGCCGATGGGACAACTCCTACAATGAGCAGTTCTTC.

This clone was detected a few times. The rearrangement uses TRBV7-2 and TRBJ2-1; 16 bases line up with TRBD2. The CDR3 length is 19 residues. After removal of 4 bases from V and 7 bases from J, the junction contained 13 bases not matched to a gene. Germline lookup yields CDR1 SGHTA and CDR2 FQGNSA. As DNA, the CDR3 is TGTGCCAGCAGCTCCCCCCCCGGGGGACTAGCGGGAGGGTCAAATGAGCAGTTCTTC. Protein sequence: CASSSPPGGLAGGSNEQFF.

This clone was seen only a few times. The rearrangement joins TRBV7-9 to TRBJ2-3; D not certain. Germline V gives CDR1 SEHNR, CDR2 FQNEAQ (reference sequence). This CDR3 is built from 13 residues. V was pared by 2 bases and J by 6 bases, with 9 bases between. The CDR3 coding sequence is TGTGCCAGCAGCTTACCGGCGGTTGATACGCAGTATTTT. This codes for CASSLPAVDTQYF.

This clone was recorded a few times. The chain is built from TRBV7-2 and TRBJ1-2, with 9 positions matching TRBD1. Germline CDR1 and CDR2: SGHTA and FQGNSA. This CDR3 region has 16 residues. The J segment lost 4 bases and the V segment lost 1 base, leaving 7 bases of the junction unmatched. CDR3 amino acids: CASSLGGQGTSYGYTF. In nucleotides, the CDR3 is TGTGCCAGCAGCTTAGGGGGACAGGGAACTTCCTATGGCTACACCTTC.

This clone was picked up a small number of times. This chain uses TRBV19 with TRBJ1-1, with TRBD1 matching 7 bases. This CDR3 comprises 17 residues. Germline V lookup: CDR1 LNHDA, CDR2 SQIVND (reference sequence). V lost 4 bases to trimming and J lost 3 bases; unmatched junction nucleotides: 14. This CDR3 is CASSTGQVGVADTEAFF. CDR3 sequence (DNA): TGTGCCAGTAGTACTGGACAGGTTGGAGTCGCGGACACTGAAGCTTTCTTT.

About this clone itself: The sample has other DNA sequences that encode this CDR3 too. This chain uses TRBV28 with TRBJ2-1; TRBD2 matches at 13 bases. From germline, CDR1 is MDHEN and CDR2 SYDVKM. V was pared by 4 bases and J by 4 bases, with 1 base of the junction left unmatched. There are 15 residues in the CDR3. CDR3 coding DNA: TGTGCCAGCAGTTCGGGACTAGCGGGATACAATGAGCAGTTCTTC. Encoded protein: CASSSGLAGYNEQFF.

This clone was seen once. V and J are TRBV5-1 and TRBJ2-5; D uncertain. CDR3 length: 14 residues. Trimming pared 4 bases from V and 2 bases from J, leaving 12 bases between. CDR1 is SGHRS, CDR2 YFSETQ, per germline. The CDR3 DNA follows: TGCGCCAGCAGCCCCGTGGAGCAACAAGAGACCCAGTACTTC. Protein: CASSPVEQQETQYF.

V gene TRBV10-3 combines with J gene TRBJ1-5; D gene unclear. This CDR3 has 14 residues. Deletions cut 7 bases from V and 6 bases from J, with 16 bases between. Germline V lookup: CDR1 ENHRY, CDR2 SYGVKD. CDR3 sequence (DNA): TGTGCCATCAACGAACGAGGGTCTGGTCAGCCCCAGCATTTT. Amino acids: CAINERGSGQPQHF.

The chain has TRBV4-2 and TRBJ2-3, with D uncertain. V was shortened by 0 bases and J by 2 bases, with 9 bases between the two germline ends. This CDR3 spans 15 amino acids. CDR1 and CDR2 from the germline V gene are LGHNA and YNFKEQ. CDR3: CASSQDRVYTDTQYF. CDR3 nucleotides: TGTGCCAGCAGCCAAGATCGAGTCTACACAGATACGCAGTATTTT.

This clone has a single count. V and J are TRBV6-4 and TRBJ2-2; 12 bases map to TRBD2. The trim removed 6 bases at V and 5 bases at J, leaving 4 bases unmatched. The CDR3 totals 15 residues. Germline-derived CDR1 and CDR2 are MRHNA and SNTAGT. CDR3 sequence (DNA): TGTGCCAGCAGCCGGACTAGCGGGGTTACCGGGGAGCTGTTTTTT. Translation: CASSRTSGVTGELFF.